These T cell receptor beta chains were read from a single sample in a study of control samples from healthy donors and cancer patients. Assay used: immunoSEQ multiplex PCR; TCRdb lists only in-frame clones, some missing. Among about 98,000 clones, approximately 80% were seen once, and the ten largest hold roughly a tenth. Sequenced input: blood. The receptors originated from a woman aged 25 to 39 in good health. The CDR3 runs from the conserved cysteine through the conserved F or W. Each record gives: J gene, D gene, clone size, V gene, CDR3 protein, CDR3 DNA. The D gene is left open where the match is weak. Only some rows state a clone size, as once, few, many or a class for expanded clones.

TRBJ1-3 . . TRBV6-1 CASSELQGLTIYF TGTGCCAGCAGTGAATTACAGGGACTCACCATATATTTT
TRBJ2-3 . . TRBV11-1 CASSPNDKDTQYF TGTGCCAGCAGCCCGAACGACAAGGATACGCAGTATTTT
TRBJ1-4 TRBD1 . TRBV5-4 CASSWKPGQINEKLFF TGTGCCAGCAGCTGGAAACCGGGACAGATCAATGAAAAACTGTTTTTT
TRBJ2-2 TRBD1 once TRBV19 CASSRGQGNTGELFF TGTGCCAGTAGTAGAGGACAGGGGAACACCGGGGAGCTGTTTTTT
TRBJ1-1 . . TRBV12-5 CASGLRAGLTEAFF TGTGCTAGTGGTTTGAGGGCAGGGCTCACTGAAGCTTTCTTT
TRBJ1-3 . . TRBV7-9 CASVNMVVGGSGNTIYF TGTGCCAGCGTCAATATGGTCGTTGGGGGGAGTGGAAACACCATATATTTT
TRBJ2-3 TRBD2 . TRBV19 CASSRLPSGGADTQYF TGTGCCAGTAGCCGACTACCCAGCGGGGGGGCAGATACGCAGTATTTT
TRBJ2-2 . . TRBV10-1 CASSAQVDTGELFF TGCGCCAGCAGCGCACAGGTGGACACCGGGGAGCTGTTTTTT
TRBJ1-2 TRBD1 medium-sized TRBV5-4 CASSLIGTEYGYTF TGTGCCAGCAGCTTGATTGGGACAGAGTATGGCTACACCTTC
TRBJ1-2 . few TRBV24-1 CATSRGAHGGNYGYTF TGTGCCACCAGTCGGGGGGCCCACGGCGGTAACTATGGCTACACCTTC
TRBJ2-3 TRBD2 . TRBV5-6 CASSLPPSRAGGVTDTQYF TGTGCCAGCAGCTTGCCACCTTCCCGCGCGGGGGGCGTCACAGATACGCAGTATTTT
TRBJ1-5 . . TRBV4-3 CASSRGTSNQPQHF TGCGCCAGCAGCCGGGGCACGAGCAATCAGCCCCAGCATTTT
TRBJ1-1 TRBD1 . TRBV6-5 CASSYEGAGAFF TGTGCCAGCAGTTACGAGGGGGCCGGGGCTTTCTTT
TRBJ2-3 TRBD2 . TRBV4-3 CASSQELAGTTDTQYF TGCGCCAGCAGCCAAGAACTAGCGGGGACCACAGATACGCAGTATTTT
TRBJ2-1 . . TRBV7-2 CASSTTGYEQFF TGTGCCAGCAGTACGACAGGCTATGAGCAGTTCTTC
TRBJ2-3 . . TRBV19 CASRQEWEDTQYF TGTGCCAGTAGACAGGAGTGGGAAGATACGCAGTATTTT
TRBJ1-2 . . TRBV21-1 CASSYPPGPGRYTF TGTGCCAGCAGCTACCCGCCGGGACCCGGCCGCTACACCTTC
TRBJ1-2 . . TRBV6-5 CASSQHTYGYTF TGTGCCAGCAGTCAACATACTTATGGCTACACCTTC
TRBJ2-3 TRBD1 . TRBV9 CASSVVGGQGDTQYF TGTGCCAGCAGCGTAGTAGGGGGCCAGGGAGATACGCAGTATTTT
TRBJ1-3 . . TRBV7-2 CASSQTEETIYF TGTGCCAGCAGCCAGACGGAGGAAACCATATATTTT